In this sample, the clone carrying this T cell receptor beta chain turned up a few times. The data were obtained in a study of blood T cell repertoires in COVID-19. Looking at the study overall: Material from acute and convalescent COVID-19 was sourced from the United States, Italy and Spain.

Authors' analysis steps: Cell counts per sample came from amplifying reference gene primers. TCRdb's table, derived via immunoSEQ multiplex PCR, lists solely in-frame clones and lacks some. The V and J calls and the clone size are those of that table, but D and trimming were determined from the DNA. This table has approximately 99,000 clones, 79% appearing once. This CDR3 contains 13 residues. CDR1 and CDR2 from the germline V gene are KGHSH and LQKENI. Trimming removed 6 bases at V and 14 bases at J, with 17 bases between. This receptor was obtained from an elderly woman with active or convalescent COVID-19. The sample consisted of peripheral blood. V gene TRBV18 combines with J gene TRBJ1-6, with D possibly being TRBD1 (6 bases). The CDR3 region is CASSLKGEDSLHF. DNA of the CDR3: TGTGCCAGCTCGCTTAAGGGGGAAGATTCCCTCCACTTT. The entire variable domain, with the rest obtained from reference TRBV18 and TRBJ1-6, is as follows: NAGVMQNPRHLVRRRGQEARLRCSPMKGHSHVYWYRQLPEEGLKFMVYLQKENIIDESGMPKERFSAEFPKEGPSILRIQQVVRGDSAAYFCASSLKGEDSLHFGNGTRLTVT.